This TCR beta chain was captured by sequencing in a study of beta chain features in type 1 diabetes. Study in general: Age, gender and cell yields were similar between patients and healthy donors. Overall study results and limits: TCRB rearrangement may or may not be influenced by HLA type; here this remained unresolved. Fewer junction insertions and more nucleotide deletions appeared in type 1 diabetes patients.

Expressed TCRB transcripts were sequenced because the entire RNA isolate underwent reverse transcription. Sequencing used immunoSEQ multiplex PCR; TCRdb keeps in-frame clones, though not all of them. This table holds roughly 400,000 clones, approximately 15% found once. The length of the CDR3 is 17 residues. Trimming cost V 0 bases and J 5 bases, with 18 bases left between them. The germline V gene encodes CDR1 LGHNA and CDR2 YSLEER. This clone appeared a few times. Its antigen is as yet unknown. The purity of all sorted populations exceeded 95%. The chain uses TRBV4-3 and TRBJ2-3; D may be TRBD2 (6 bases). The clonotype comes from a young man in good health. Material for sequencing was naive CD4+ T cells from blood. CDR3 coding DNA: TGCGCCAGCAGCCAAGACCGGGGGACTTTCTTAGGAGATACGCAGTATTTT. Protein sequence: CASSQDRGTFLGDTQYF.